The 7 T cell receptor beta chains below all came from one sample that was sequenced in a study of T-cell reconstitution after alpha-beta-depleted transplantation in children. This sample's TCRbeta library carried unique molecular identifier barcodes. MiXCR, applied by TCRdb to the PCR reads, yields one record per CDR3 protein. Of approximately 240,000 distinct CDR3 sequences listed, 9.7% are singletons. The sample was PBMCs from the stem cell graft donor, taken from the stem cell graft. These receptors were taken from a human donor who donated a stem cell graft to a child with SCID.

This clonotype appeared many times. This rearrangement joins TRBV5-1 to TRBJ1-3; D not resolved. The CDR3 loop spans 15 amino acids. Germline V gene lookup returns CDR1 SGHRS and CDR2 YFSETQ. V gave up 0 bases and J gave up 0 bases, with 7 bases separating them. CDR3 in DNA: TGCGCCAGCAGCTTGGCAGGAGTCTCTGGAAACACCATATATTTT. Protein: CASSLAGVSGNTIYF.

This clonotype was observed many times. The gene calls are TRBV5-6 and TRBJ1-2; D is possibly TRBD1 (6 bases). The V end was cut by 2 bases, the J end by 3 bases, with 23 bases between. Germline values: CDR1 SGHDT, CDR2 YYEEEE. The CDR3 has 18 residues. CDR3 sequence reads: CASSLTQGIRAGDYGYTF. The CDR3 nucleotides are TGTGCCAGCAGCTTAACCCAGGGGATACGGGCAGGCGACTATGGCTACACCTTC.

This clonotype occurred many times. The V gene is TRBV5-6, the J gene TRBJ2-6; D is ambiguous. CDR3 length: 15 amino acids. The V and J ends lost 1 base and 1 base respectively, with 6 bases between them. Looked up from germline, CDR1 is SGHDT and CDR2 is YYEEEE. CDR3 residues: CASSLPLSGANVLTF. CDR3 coding DNA: TGTGCCAGCAGCTTGCCCCTGTCTGGGGCCAACGTCCTGACTTTC.

This clonotype was seen ten or more times. This sequence joins TRBV7-8 and TRBJ2-1; 10 positions agree with TRBD2. V shed 7 bases, J shed 9 bases, and the junction held 9 bases outside the gene matches. The CDR3 runs 14 residues. In germline, CDR1 is SGHVS, CDR2 FQNEAQ. DNA for the CDR3: TGTGCCAGCACCCCGAGCGGGGGGGTATCTGAGCAGTTCTTC. Residues: CASTPSGGVSEQFF.

The chain has TRBV6-1 and TRBJ1-2, with D possibly being TRBD1 (5 bases). Per the germline V gene, CDR1 is MNHNS and CDR2 is SASEGT. V gave up 8 bases and J gave up 7 bases, with 17 bases separating them. This CDR3 spans 13 amino acids. The CDR3 nucleotides read TGTGCCAGCGGAACCCCCGGGACTGTTGGCTACACCTTC. As protein: CASGTPGTVGYTF.

The chain links TRBV21-1 to TRBJ2-1. TRBV21-1 is marked as a pseudogene. CDR3 length: 14 residues. The CDR3 reads CASSKSGNDNEQFF. The CDR3 nucleotides are TGTGCCAGCAGCAAGTCGGGGAACGACAATGAGCAGTTCTTC.

The gene calls are TRBV6-1 and TRBJ1-4, with TRBD1 matching over 11 bases. Germline CDR1 MNHNS, CDR2 SASEGT. This CDR3 has 16 amino acids. Trimming cost V 5 bases and J 7 bases; bases outside gene matches: 9. The CDR3 region has the DNA TGTGCCAGCAGTCGGACAGGGGGCATGGAGAGTGAAAAACTGTTTTTT. It translates to CASSRTGGMESEKLFF.